The source of this TCR beta chain is a study (dated by TCRdb to the mid-2010s). From the germline V gene, CDR1 is SGHDT and CDR2 is YYEEEE. After removal of 4 bases from V and 1 base from J, the junction retains 17 bases not matched to a gene. Inclusive of the bounding cysteine and phenylalanine, the CDR3 is 19 residues long. Only the CDR3 DNA stays, 57 bases, in frame from base 1. To prepare the library, RT-PCR was applied. The data were produced on an Illumina MiSeq. The public reads were reprocessed in TCRdb via fastp at Q25 and MiXCR, keeping in-frame beta chains. Every CDR3 protein is listed once, alongside the most common genes and DNA of its rows. For this sample the table gives about 680,000 distinct CDR3 sequences, of which 13% to 15% were detected only once. The ten largest clones represent 3.6% of the sample. On this clonotype itself: The target of this receptor is not known. There are no base qualities to consult, and no much larger clone falls within one base.

The chain uses TRBV5-6 and TRBJ2-7; 10 junctional bases match TRBD1. Sequenced: memory CD4+ T cells from blood. The origin of this receptor is a female donor in good health, serving as a healthy control. The CDR3 corresponds to CASSSGTGVRTGLSYEQYF. The nucleotides are TGTGCCAGCAGCAGCGGGACAGGGGTTCGTACTGGCCTTTCCTACGAGCAGTACTTC.